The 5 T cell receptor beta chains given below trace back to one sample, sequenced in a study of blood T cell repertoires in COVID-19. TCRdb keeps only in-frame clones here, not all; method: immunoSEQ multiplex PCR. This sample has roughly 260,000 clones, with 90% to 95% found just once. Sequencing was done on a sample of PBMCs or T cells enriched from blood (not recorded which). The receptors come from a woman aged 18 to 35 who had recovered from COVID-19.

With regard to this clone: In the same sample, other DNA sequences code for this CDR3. For the CDR3, the DNA is TGCGCCAGCAGCTTGGGCGGGGATGGCTACACCTTC. Protein: CASSLGGDGYTF. This chain connects TRBV5-1 to TRBJ1-2; no definite D call. The CDR3 has 12 residues. CDR1 and CDR2 (germline): SGHRS, YFSETQ. V shed 0 bases and J shed 6 bases, with 6 bases lying between them. Supplemented by reference TRBV5-1 and TRBJ1-2, the full variable domain reads KAGVTQTPRYLIKTRGQQVTLSCSPISGHRSVSWYQQTPGQGLQFLFEYFSETQRNKGNFPGRFSGRQFSNSRSEMNVSTLELGDSALYLCASSLGGDGYTFGSGTRLTVV.

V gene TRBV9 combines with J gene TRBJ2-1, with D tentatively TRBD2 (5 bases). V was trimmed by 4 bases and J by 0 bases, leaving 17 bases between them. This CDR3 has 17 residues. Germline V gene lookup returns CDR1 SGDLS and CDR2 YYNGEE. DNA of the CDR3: TGTGCCAGCAGCCCTTGGACTCTGGCGAGCTCCTACAATGAGCAGTTCTTC. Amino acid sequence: CASSPWTLASSYNEQFF.

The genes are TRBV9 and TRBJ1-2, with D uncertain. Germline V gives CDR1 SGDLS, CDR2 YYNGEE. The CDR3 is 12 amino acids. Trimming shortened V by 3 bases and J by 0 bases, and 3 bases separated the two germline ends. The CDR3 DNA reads TGTGCCAGCAGCGGGCCTAACTATGGCTACACCTTC. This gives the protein CASSGPNYGYTF.

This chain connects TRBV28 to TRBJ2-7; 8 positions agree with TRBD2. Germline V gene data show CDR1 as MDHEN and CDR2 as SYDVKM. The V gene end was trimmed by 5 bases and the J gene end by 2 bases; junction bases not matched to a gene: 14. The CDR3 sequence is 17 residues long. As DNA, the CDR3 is TGTGCCAGCAGTGCTTACTTGGCGGGAGGAACCACCTACGAGCAGTACTTC. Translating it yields CASSAYLAGGTTYEQYF.

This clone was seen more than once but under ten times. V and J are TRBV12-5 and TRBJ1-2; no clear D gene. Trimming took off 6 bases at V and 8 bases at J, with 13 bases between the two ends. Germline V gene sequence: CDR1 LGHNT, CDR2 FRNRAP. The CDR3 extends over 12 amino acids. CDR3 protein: CASGLAGRGYTF. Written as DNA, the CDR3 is TGTGCTAGTGGGCTAGCGGGTCGGGGCTACACCTTC.